Shown below are 25 T cell receptor beta chains from a single sample sequenced in a study of blood T cell repertoires in COVID-19 (dated by TCRdb to the early 2020s). The library was prepared using the immunoSEQ multiplex PCR assay. This is the immuneACCESS table as TCRdb keeps it, with only in-frame sequences that have V and J called. A part of the clones is gone; compared with another copy, unresolved V genes explain less than half, and the rest is unexplained. The sample profile shows about 160,000 clones; less than 85% of them were found once. The ten largest clones add up to approximately 7% of the sample. Sequencing input: peripheral blood. The receptor set was obtained from a woman in her 40s with COVID-19, enrolled during active disease.

V and J are TRBV9 and TRBJ2-1; tentatively, D is TRBD1 (6 bases). V was cut by 7 bases and J by 5 bases, with 7 bases left in between. Germline CDR1 is SGDLS and CDR2 is YYNGEE. The length of the CDR3 is 11 residues. CDR3 protein: CASGQNNEQFF. Here the CDR3 DNA reads TGTGCCAGCGGACAGAACAATGAGCAGTTCTTC.

Written as DNA, the CDR3 is TGTGCCTGGAGTGTAGGGACTGTGATTGAGACCCAGTACTTC. Translating it yields CAWSVGTVIETQYF. The rearrangement links TRBV30 to TRBJ2-5; TRBD2 might be the D (6 bases). Per the germline V gene, CDR1 is GTSNPN and CDR2 is SVGIG (reference sequence). V lost 0 bases and J lost 5, with 13 bases in between. The CDR3 length is 14 residues.

V usage is TRBV28 and J usage is TRBJ1-4; no clear D gene. The CDR3 contains 15 residues. Trimming took 2 bases from V and 0 from J, leaving 7 bases between them. CDR1 and CDR2 from the germline V gene are MDHEN and SYDVKM. CDR3 residues: CASSLTGSTNEKLFF. CDR3 nucleotide sequence: TGTGCCAGCAGTTTAACCGGGTCAACTAATGAAAAACTGTTTTTT.

This clone has more than one count but fewer than ten. The rearrangement uses TRBV3-1 (or the pseudogene TRBV3-2) and TRBJ2-7; D is ambiguous. This CDR3 contains 14 residues. Per germline, CDR1 LGHDT and CDR2 YNNKEL (reference sequence). Trimming took off 1 base at V and 2 bases at J, with 9 bases between the two ends. The CDR3 coding sequence is TGTGCCAGCAGCCAAGTCGGTAGTCCCTACGAGCAGTACGTC. Residues: CASSQVGSPYEQYV.

The chain has TRBV21-1 and TRBJ2-1; the table assigns TRBD2, which was not confirmed against the DNA. TRBV21-1 is termed a pseudogene. The CDR3 consists of 15 residues. The chain's CDR3 is CASSKGLAGVSHPFF. DNA of the CDR3: TGTGCCAGCAGCAAGGGACTAGCGGGAGTGTCTCACCCGTTCTTC.

The CDR3 loop reads CASSLDASVGLAGGVFFF. CDR3 bases: TGCGCCAGCAGCTTGGACGCCTCCGTAGGACTAGCGGGGGGAGTTTTTTTCTTC. The chain is built from TRBV5-1 and TRBJ2-1; 14 bases fit TRBD2. Germline-derived CDR1 and CDR2 are SGHRS and YFSETQ. CDR3 length: 18 amino acids. J gave up 16 bases and V 0 bases, and 18 bases lay outside the gene matches.

This rearrangement joins TRBV5-8 to TRBJ2-2; maybe TRBD2 (6 bases). Germline V gene sequence: CDR1 SGHTS, CDR2 YDEGEE. Deletions cut 4 bases from V and 0 bases from J, with 13 bases between. The CDR3 has 16 residues. The CDR3, as DNA: TGTGCCAGCAGCCCAGGGACTGTCGCGAACACCGGGGAGCTGTTTTTT. Encoded protein: CASSPGTVANTGELFF.

The rearrangement uses TRBV30 and TRBJ1-4; D gene uncertain. The CDR3 contains 14 residues. Per germline, CDR1 GTSNPN and CDR2 SVGIG (reference sequence). Deletions cut 0 bases from V and 4 bases from J, with 9 bases between. CDR3 amino acids: CAWSVEWSNEKLFF. CDR3 DNA sequence: TGTGCCTGGAGTGTCGAGTGGAGTAATGAAAAACTGTTTTTT. Full variable domain (missing parts from reference TRBV30 and TRBJ1-4): SQTIHQWPATLVQPVGSPLSLECTVEGTSNPNLYWYRQAAGRGLQLLFYSVGIGQISSEVPQNLSASRPQDRQFILSSKKLLLSDSGFYLCAWSVEWSNEKLFFGSGTQLSVL.

This chain links TRBV3-1 (or the pseudogene TRBV3-2) with TRBJ2-5; D possibly corresponds to TRBD2 (6 bases). V lost 1 base and J lost 3, with 9 bases in between. This CDR3 has 14 residues. Germline CDR1 reads LGHDT; CDR2 reads YNNKEL (reference sequence). CDR3 region: CASSQAAGEETQYF. CDR3 DNA sequence: TGTGCCAGCAGCCAAGCAGCGGGTGAAGAGACCCAGTACTTC.

The rearrangement links TRBV6-5 to TRBJ2-3; 11 bases fit TRBD2. The CDR3 runs 15 residues. Trimming cost V 8 bases and J 2 bases; bases outside gene matches: 6. CDR1 MNHEY and CDR2 SVGAGI come from the germline V gene. The DNA of the CDR3 is TGTGCCAGCGGGGCACTAGCGGGAGTCACAGATACGCAGTATTTT. This sequence encodes CASGALAGVTDTQYF.

The chain is built from TRBV14 and TRBJ1-1; D is undetermined. The length of the CDR3 is 13 residues. Germline V gene lookup returns CDR1 SGHDN and CDR2 FVKESK. V lost 4 bases to trimming and J lost 7 bases, with 13 bases between them. The CDR3 protein is CASSRSSGVEAFF. CDR3 DNA sequence: TGTGCCAGCAGCCGCTCCTCGGGAGTTGAAGCTTTCTTT.

With regard to this clone: Germline is not matched at one junction end, which may reflect a read error. This chain uses TRBV28 with TRBJ1-5; D gene uncertain. This CDR3 contains 14 residues. Germline CDR1 is MDHEN and CDR2 is SYDVKM. CDR3 sequence: CASGFRMRNQPQHF. The CDR3 DNA sequence: TGTGCCAGCGGTTTCAGGATGCGAAATCAGCCCCAGCATTTT.

V usage is TRBV6-1 and J usage is TRBJ1-6; no clear D gene. V lost 1 base to trimming and J lost 14 bases, with 12 bases between them. Germline-derived CDR1 and CDR2 are MNHNS and SASEGT. This CDR3 spans 13 amino acids. The DNA for the CDR3 is TGTGCCAGCAGTGAAGACCGAGAAGCTACCCTCCACTTT. Amino acids: CASSEDREATLHF.

A few counts support this clone. This rearrangement joins TRBV7-2 to TRBJ2-6; a possible D gene is TRBD1 (6 bases). The CDR3 is 17 amino acids. With 0 bases removed from V and 2 bases from J, the gap between germline ends came to 11 bases. Per germline, CDR1 SGHTA and CDR2 FQGNSA. For the CDR3, the DNA is TGTGCCAGCAGCTTAGCGTTTCAGGGGCCTGGGGCCAACGTCCTGACTTTC. It specifies CASSLAFQGPGANVLTF. The full variable domain, completed using reference TRBV7-2 and TRBJ2-6, is GAGVSQSPSNKVTEKGKDVELRCDPISGHTALYWYRQSLGQGLEFLIYFQGNSAPDKSGLPSDRFSAERTGGSVSTLTIQRTQQEDSAVYLCASSLAFQGPGANVLTFGAGSRLTVL.

A remark on this clone: No DNA is shown, since the ends of the CDR3 on it are uncertain; the CDR3 is the one TCRdb lists. The chain is built from TRBV7-9 and TRBJ2-3; the table's D call of TRBD1 was not tested on the DNA. Germline assignment: CDR1 SEHNR and CDR2 FQNEAQ (reference sequence). With termini counted, the CDR3 has 15 amino acids. CDR3 amino acids: CASTLTGSVPDTQYF.

The chain uses TRBV5-1 and TRBJ1-5; TRBD1 might be the D (5 bases). Trimming took 7 bases from V and 5 from J, leaving 13 bases between them. This CDR3 has 13 residues. The germline V gene encodes CDR1 SGHRS and CDR2 YFSETQ. The CDR3 nucleotides read TGCGCCAGCGCTGGAGGGGTCGATCAGCCCCAGCATTTT. It translates to CASAGGVDQPQHF.

The V call is TRBV7-4, the J call TRBJ2-3; 8 nucleotides match TRBD1. Germline CDR1 is SGHVT and CDR2 is SQSDAQ. J gave up 4 bases and V 4 bases, and 7 bases lay outside the gene matches. The CDR3 covers 15 residues. CDR3 bases: TGTGCCAGCAGCTCGGACAGGGAGGCTCCAGATACGCAGTATTTT. This gives the protein CASSSDREAPDTQYF.

The chain recombines TRBV6-4 with TRBJ2-1, with 10 bases aligning to TRBD1. From germline, CDR1 is MRHNA and CDR2 SNTAGT. This CDR3 spans 15 amino acids. V lost 0 bases, J lost 11 bases, and 7 bases stayed unmatched. The CDR3: CASSDSGQGEVQQFF. Here the CDR3 DNA reads TGTGCCAGCAGTGACTCAGGACAGGGGGAGGTACAGCAGTTCTTC.

The chain is built from TRBV28 and TRBJ2-7; D gene ambiguous. Trimming pared 6 bases from V and 0 bases from J, leaving 12 bases between. CDR1 and CDR2 (germline): MDHEN, SYDVKM. CDR3 size: 14 residues. The DNA of the CDR3 is TGTGCCAGCAGCTCCCTAGTGGGCTCCTACGAGCAGTACTTC. Translating it yields CASSSLVGSYEQYF. Drawing the rest from reference TRBV28 and TRBJ2-7, the complete variable domain is DVKVTQSSRYLVKRTGEKVFLECVQDMDHENMFWYRQDPGLGLRLIYFSYDVKMKEKGDIPEGYSVSREKKERFSLILESASTNQTSMYLCASSSLVGSYEQYFGPGTRLTVT.

V and J are TRBV2 and TRBJ1-5, with TRBD1 matching 8 bases. Germline V gives CDR1 SNHLY, CDR2 FYNNEI. The ends lost 6 bases at V and 7 bases at J; junction bases unmatched: 11. This CDR3 is built from 15 residues. The CDR3 is CASRLGAGGWQPQHF. DNA of the CDR3: TGTGCCAGCAGATTAGGGGCAGGGGGCTGGCAGCCCCAGCATTTT. Drawing the rest from reference TRBV2 and TRBJ1-5, the complete variable domain is EPEVTQTPSHQVTQMGQEVILRCVPISNHLYFYWYRQILGQKVEFLVSFYNNEISEKSEIFDDQFSVERPDGSNFTLKIRSTKLEDSAMYFCASRLGAGGWQPQHFGDGTRLSIL.

This clone was seen more than once but under ten times. The chain is built from TRBV2 and TRBJ2-2; D may be TRBD2 (6 bases). The germline V gene has CDR1 SNHLY and CDR2 FYNNEI. The CDR3 runs 16 residues. Trimming took 6 bases from V and 6 from J, leaving 20 bases between them. The CDR3 DNA is TGTGCCAGCAGGACCGGGACTCCCTCGTTTGCCGGGGAGCTGTTTTTT. It is translated as CASRTGTPSFAGELFF.

The rearrangement links TRBV30 to TRBJ1-2, with D perhaps matching TRBD1 (6 bases). The germline V gene has CDR1 GTSNPN and CDR2 SVGIG (reference sequence). The CDR3 length is 14 residues. The V end lost 3 bases, the J end lost 5 bases, and 16 bases lay between the germline ends. The CDR3: CAWRGDTVMYGYTF. CDR3 nucleotide sequence: TGTGCCTGGAGGGGGGACACGGTGATGTATGGCTACACCTTC.

The chain carries TRBV19 and TRBJ2-7, with 8 bases identical to TRBD1. The germline gives CDR1 LNHDA, CDR2 SQIVND (reference sequence). The CDR3 is 15 residues long. After removal of 7 bases from V and 2 bases from J, the junction contained 10 bases not matched to a gene. CDR3 coding DNA: TGTGCCAGTACCGAGGGGACAGGCGCTACCTACGAGCAGTACTTC. Protein: CASTEGTGATYEQYF.

The rearrangement links TRBV4-2 to TRBJ2-2; D unclear. The CDR3 is made up of 15 amino acids. The ends were cut back, 1 base at V and 2 bases at J, with 8 bases in the middle. The germline V gene has CDR1 LGHNA and CDR2 YNFKEQ. CDR3 nucleotides: TGTGCCAGCAGCCAAGTTACTGGTAACACCGGGGAGCTGTTTTTT. Protein sequence: CASSQVTGNTGELFF.

This clone was picked up a small number of times. This rearrangement joins TRBV28 to TRBJ1-1, with TRBD1 matching 9 bases. The germline gives CDR1 MDHEN, CDR2 SYDVKM. Trimming at V came to 8 bases and at J to 9 bases, leaving 7 bases not matched to a gene. The length of the CDR3 is 12 residues. Written as DNA, the CDR3 is TGTGCCAGCTATGGAGGACAGGGGAAAGCTTTCTTT. Translation: CASYGGQGKAFF.